The 26 T cell receptor beta chains below come from one sample, sequenced in a study of identical twins. TCRdb ran MiXCR on the 5' RACE reads and lists one entry per CDR3 protein. The profile shows about 690,000 distinct CDR3 sequences, 21% of them singletons. Separately, the same data were catalogued under a study of T cells expressing NK-cell markers.

Sequencing was done on a sample of PBMCs. These receptors were taken from a woman between 18 and 30 years old in good health.

This clonotype was observed a single time. The chain couples TRBV3-1 to TRBJ2-1; tentative D call: TRBD1 (6 bases). CDR1 and CDR2 (germline): LGHDT, YNNKEL (reference sequence). The CDR3 has 13 amino acids. With 4 bases removed from V and 10 bases from J, the gap between germline ends came to 14 bases. The CDR3 nucleotides are TGTGCCAGCAGCCCAGGGGCACCCAGCGAGCAGTTCTTC. As protein: CASSPGAPSEQFF.

The sample holds many counts of this clonotype. V gene TRBV11-3 combines with J gene TRBJ2-5, with D maybe TRBD2 (6 bases). The germline CDR1 and CDR2 sequences are SGHNT and YENEEA. With 1 base removed from V and 6 bases from J, the gap between germline ends came to 12 bases. The CDR3 is 14 residues long. The DNA of the CDR3 is TGTGCCAGCAGCTTAGGGAGGGTCCAGAAGACCCAGTACTTC. Its translation is CASSLGRVQKTQYF. The variable domain in full, with the rest retrieved from reference TRBV11-3 and TRBJ2-5, is EAGVVQSPRYKIIEKKQPVAFWCNPISGHNTLYWYLQNLGQGPELLIRYENEEAVDDSQLPKDRFSAERLKGVDSTLKIQPAELGDSAVYLCASSLGRVQKTQYFGPGTRLLVL.

The chain carries TRBV29-1 and TRBJ2-1; 9 nucleotides match TRBD1. CDR3 length: 12 residues. Germline V gives CDR1 SQVTM, CDR2 ANQGSEA. V shed 5 bases and J 9 bases; nucleotides not matched to a gene: 5. The CDR3 here is CSVHRGRVEQFF. DNA of the CDR3: TGCAGCGTTCACAGGGGGCGAGTTGAGCAGTTCTTC.

The rearrangement links TRBV4-3 to TRBJ2-5; maybe TRBD2 (5 bases). Between the trimmed V and J ends, which lost 9 bases and 1 base, there was a span of 15 bases. The germline V gene has CDR1 LGHNA and CDR2 YSLEER. CDR3 size: 14 residues. In nucleotides, the CDR3 is TGCGCCAGGGAGGAGCGTAAGGGCCAAGAGACCCAGTACTTC. Translated: CAREERKGQETQYF.

The chain employs TRBV30 and TRBJ2-5, with D perhaps assigned TRBD1 or TRBD2 (6 bases each). Trimming left V 0 bases short and J 5 bases short, with 10 bases between. The CDR3 loop spans 13 amino acids. CDR1 and CDR2 from the germline V gene are GTSNPN and SVGIG (reference sequence). The CDR3 DNA follows: TGTGCCTGGAGTGTACGAGGGGGGGAGACCCAGTACTTC. Translated, it gives CAWSVRGGETQYF. The entire variable domain, with the rest obtained from reference TRBV30 and TRBJ2-5, is as follows: SQTIHQWPATLVQPVGSPLSLECTVEGTSNPNLYWYRQAAGRGLQLLFYSVGIGQISSEVPQNLSASRPQDRQFILSSKKLLLSDSGFYLCAWSVRGGETQYFGPGTRLLVL.

This chain joins TRBV27 and TRBJ2-7; either TRBD1 or TRBD2 may fit D (5 bases each). Germline assignment: CDR1 MNHEY and CDR2 SMNVEV (reference sequence). Trimming removed 8 bases at V and 2 bases at J, with 16 bases between. This CDR3 region has 14 residues. CDR3 sequence: CASRSGGSPYEQYF. CDR3 nucleotide sequence: TGTGCCAGCCGTTCTGGGGGTAGCCCCTACGAGCAGTACTTC.

This clonotype was observed at least ten times. It is unclear where the CDR3 begins or ends on the DNA, so no DNA is shown, and the CDR3 is as TCRdb lists it. This chain joins TRBV12-3 or TRBV12-4 and TRBJ2-1; the D segment call TRBD1 is taken from the table without a DNA check. The CDR3 is 15 residues long, counting both termini. The CDR3 spells CASSPGVALGSRGFF.

This chain links TRBV5-5 with TRBJ2-1; 7 bases are shared with TRBD2. The J segment lost 0 bases and the V segment lost 3 bases, leaving 6 bases of the junction unmatched. Germline CDR1 and CDR2: SGHKS and YYEKEE (reference sequence). CDR3 length: 16 residues. The CDR3 region has the DNA TGTGCCAGCAGCTCAGGGACTACCAGCTCCTACAATGAGCAGTTCTTC. Translated, it gives CASSSGTTSSYNEQFF. Full variable domain (remainder filled in from reference TRBV5-5 and TRBJ2-1): DAGVTQSPTHLIKTRGQQVTLRCSPISGHKSVSWYQQVLGQGPQFIFQYYEKEERGRGNFPDRFSARQFPNYSSELNVNALLLGDSALYLCASSSGTTSSYNEQFFGPGTRLTVL.

This clonotype was seen only a few times. The chain's CDR3 is CAISQDGSGTDTQYF. The DNA of the CDR3 is TGTGCCATCAGCCAAGACGGTTCAGGCACAGATACGCAGTATTTT. The chain recombines TRBV10-3 with TRBJ2-3; D gene uncertain. The V end lost 6 bases, the J end lost 1 base, and 14 bases lay between the germline ends. This CDR3 region has 15 residues. The germline gives CDR1 ENHRY, CDR2 SYGVKD.

This chain links TRBV3-1 with TRBJ1-1; D may be TRBD1 (6 bases). The ends were cut back, 2 bases at V and 7 bases at J, with 11 bases in the middle. The length of the CDR3 is 13 residues. Germline V gene data show CDR1 as LGHDT and CDR2 as YNNKEL (reference sequence). The CDR3 loop is CASSQNGGREAFF. CDR3 bases: TGTGCCAGCAGCCAAAACGGGGGCCGTGAAGCTTTCTTT.

The chain employs TRBV7-2 and TRBJ2-5, with 7 bases lining up with TRBD2. CDR3 length: 17 amino acids. J lost 0 bases, V lost 3 bases, and 10 bases had no gene match. Germline CDR1 reads SGHTA; CDR2 reads FQGNSA. CDR3 sequence reads: CASSFGGVGGHQETQYF. DNA of the CDR3: TGTGCCAGCAGCTTTGGGGGGGTGGGGGGTCACCAAGAGACCCAGTACTTC.

This clonotype was counted at least ten times. The chain is built from TRBV5-5 and TRBJ2-1; 10 nucleotides align to TRBD2. Trimming removed 4 bases from V and 0 bases from J; junction bases left unmatched: 7. The CDR3 runs to 17 residues. Per germline, CDR1 SGHKS and CDR2 YYEKEE (reference sequence). CDR3 in amino acids: CASSVRTSGSSYNEQFF. The CDR3 region has the DNA TGTGCCAGCAGCGTTAGGACTAGCGGAAGCTCCTACAATGAGCAGTTCTTC.

This clonotype was counted once. V gene TRBV7-6 combines with J gene TRBJ2-7; 10 positions match TRBD2. Per the germline V gene, CDR1 is SGHVS and CDR2 is FNYEAQ. J lost 6 bases, V lost 5 bases, and 25 bases had no gene match. There are 20 residues in the CDR3. CDR3 protein: CASSTLKESSGGSRASEQYF. CDR3 DNA sequence: TGTGCCAGCAGCACCCTGAAAGAGTCTAGCGGGGGTAGCCGTGCATCCGAGCAGTACTTC.

The chain recombines TRBV10-3 with TRBJ2-5; 9 nucleotides line up with TRBD2. Germline assignment: CDR1 ENHRY and CDR2 SYGVKD. This CDR3 comprises 14 residues. Germline trimming cut 4 bases from V and 4 bases from J; bases unmatched to any gene: 4. The CDR3 DNA sequence: TGTGCCATCAGTGCTAAACTAGCGGGAGAGACCCAGTACTTC. It encodes CAISAKLAGETQYF.

The sample holds a few counts of this clonotype. This chain links TRBV20-1 with TRBJ2-1; 9 bases match TRBD1. The CDR3 has 13 amino acids. V lost 5 bases and J lost 7; bases outside the gene matches: 6. Germline values: CDR1 DFQATT, CDR2 SNEGSKA (reference sequence). CDR3: CSADGTGSNEQFF. The CDR3, as DNA: TGCAGTGCTGACGGGACAGGGTCGAATGAGCAGTTCTTC.

This clonotype was counted between two and nine times. The V gene is TRBV5-1, the J gene TRBJ1-1, with a tentative D call TRBD1 (5 bases). Trimming removed 0 bases from V and 8 bases from J, with 14 bases in between. CDR1 is SGHRS, CDR2 YFSETQ, per germline. There are 14 residues in the CDR3. The CDR3 region is CASSLGQRGSEAFF. DNA for the CDR3: TGCGCCAGCAGCTTGGGACAGCGAGGGTCCGAAGCTTTCTTT.

The V call is TRBV5-1, the J call TRBJ2-3; D may be TRBD1 (7 bases). This CDR3 is built from 16 residues. The V gene lost 3 bases and the J gene lost 7 bases, with 21 bases spanning the gap. CDR1 and CDR2 from the germline V gene are SGHRS and YFSETQ. CDR3 protein: CASSSLGSGGKNTQYF. CDR3 sequence (DNA): TGCGCCAGCAGCTCCCTGGGATCAGGGGGGAAGAATACGCAGTATTTT.

The chain combines TRBV5-1 with TRBJ2-5; 12 bases align to TRBD2. Germline V gene lookup returns CDR1 SGHRS and CDR2 YFSETQ. The V segment lost 7 bases and the J segment 2 bases; nucleotides outside the gene matches: 12. The CDR3 has 17 amino acids. As DNA, the CDR3 is TGCGCCAGCGCCAAAGGACTAGCGGGGAGCACACAAGAGACCCAGTACTTC. This encodes CASAKGLAGSTQETQYF.

The chain carries TRBV3-1 and TRBJ2-7, with D perhaps matching TRBD2 (5 bases). V was pared by 1 base and J by 5 bases, with 12 bases between. The CDR3 consists of 14 residues. CDR1 LGHDT and CDR2 YNNKEL come from the germline V gene (reference sequence). The CDR3 region has the DNA TGTGCCAGCAGCCAAGCTCACCGCGGGCACGAGCAGTACTTC. It codes for CASSQAHRGHEQYF.

This clonotype was seen a handful of times. The J gene is TRBJ2-2, the V gene TRBV7-6; D is uncertain. V gave up 5 bases and J gave up 0 bases, with 10 bases separating them. The CDR3 length is 15 residues. Germline-derived CDR1 and CDR2 are SGHVS and FNYEAQ. The CDR3 region has the DNA TGTGCCAGCAGCAAGACGGCCACGAACACCGGGGAGCTGTTTTTT. Its translation: CASSKTATNTGELFF.

The rearrangement joins TRBV5-1 to TRBJ2-3, with 7 bases aligning to TRBD2. Trimming removed 2 bases from V and 4 bases from J; junction bases left unmatched: 7. Germline V gene sequence: CDR1 SGHRS, CDR2 YFSETQ. The CDR3 loop spans 15 amino acids. The CDR3 loop reads CASSFYGGRADTQYF. CDR3 DNA: TGCGCCAGCAGCTTTTACGGGGGGAGGGCAGATACGCAGTATTTT.

This clonotype has more than one count but fewer than ten. The chain has TRBV20-1 and TRBJ2-1; TRBD2 matches at 8 bases. CDR1 and CDR2 (germline): DFQATT, SNEGSKA (reference sequence). After removal of 6 bases from V and 4 bases from J, the junction contained 11 bases not matched to a gene. The CDR3 sequence is 15 residues long. The CDR3 here is CSAALSGNFYNEQFF. The CDR3 DNA reads as TGCAGTGCCGCACTTAGCGGGAATTTTTACAATGAGCAGTTCTTC.

The gene calls are TRBV5-6 and TRBJ2-1; D unclear. V was trimmed by 0 bases and J by 7 bases, leaving 14 bases between them. The germline V gene has CDR1 SGHDT and CDR2 YYEEEE. This CDR3 region has 15 residues. The chain's CDR3 is CASSLGSGFGNEQFF. In DNA, the CDR3 is TGTGCCAGCAGCTTGGGTTCAGGCTTCGGGAATGAGCAGTTCTTC.

The table lists this clonotype with a few counts. The DNA for the CDR3 is TGCGCCAGCAGTCCCGAGACTGTAGACACAGATACGCAGTATTTT. It specifies CASSPETVDTDTQYF. The chain employs TRBV5-1 and TRBJ2-3; D not resolved. The CDR3 is 15 amino acids. Germline V lookup: CDR1 SGHRS, CDR2 YFSETQ. Trimming pared 5 bases from V and 2 bases from J, leaving 15 bases between.

This sequence joins TRBV6-2 or TRBV6-3 and TRBJ1-1; TRBD1 matches at 7 bases. The CDR3 covers 17 residues. V gave up 5 bases and J gave up 5 bases; unmatched junction bases: 17. Germline CDR1 is MNHEY and CDR2 is SVGEGT. The CDR3 nucleotides are TGTGCCAGCAGTCGCATCCAGGGGCCACTCAGGGGGACTGAAGCTTTCTTT. Translation: CASSRIQGPLRGTEAFF.

This clonotype has a handful of counts. The rearrangement joins TRBV15 to TRBJ2-7, with 13 nucleotides matching TRBD2. V was pared by 6 bases and J by 7 bases, with 12 bases of the junction left unmatched. The CDR3 runs 16 residues. Germline V gene data show CDR1 as LNHNV and CDR2 as YYDKDF (reference sequence). The CDR3 reads CATSRPGLAGKVEQYF. The CDR3 coding sequence is TGTGCCACCAGTCGACCGGGACTAGCGGGAAAGGTGGAGCAGTACTTC.